This record covers a single T cell receptor (beta chain). This clone was seen a few times. The target of this receptor is not known. No base quality information exists; no much larger clone differs at one position. One collaborating source in Seattle enrolled patients while the patients were actively infected and followed the patients over time throughout the course of disease. Each collaborating institution followed its own protocols to collect whole blood in K2EDTA tubes. Collaborator samples were shipped for TCRbeta analysis as frozen whole blood, isolated PBMCs, or DNA extracted from either sample type. This specimen belongs to a study of blood T cell repertoires in COVID-19 (dated by TCRdb to the early 2020s). Looking at the study overall: Collaborator samples came from the United States, Italy and Spain and covered acute and convalescent phases of COVID-19. The samples were drawn from two sources: the first 160 participants of the ongoing ImmuneRACE study, and 950 to 1,500 subjects contributed by 6 global collaborators. The prospective study material was composed of cDNA or gDNA derived from T cells, B-cell-depleted T cells, or PBMCs. A de-identified subject ID, COVID-19 status, age in years and sex were almost always included in the sample metadata. The dataset comprised deeply sampled blood TCRbeta repertoires from subjects exposed to, actively infected with, or recovered from COVID-19. Where HLA class I and class II types were available, the types were taken from metadata supplied by the sample provider, not from assay-based typing. A freely available public database, intended as a resource for researchers studying the immune response to SARS-CoV-2, is where the repertoires were released. Broader findings and caveats from the paper: The quantity of clinical and demographic metadata differed by source and by participant and was supplied without curation.

TCRbeta CDR3 regions were amplified from genomic DNA using the immunoSEQ Assay, a bias-controlled multiplex PCR. The paper's data handling went like this. The number of nucleated cells in each sample was estimated from the amplification of reference gene primers within the assay. To quantify the absolute abundance of each unique TCRbeta CDR3 rearrangement, sequence reads were collapsed and filtered. For each sample, productive Simpson clonality was calculated as the square root of Simpson's diversity index over productive rearrangements. In TCRdb, the immuneACCESS table is reduced to in-frame sequences with V and J assigned. These tables do not hold every clone; where another copy was compared, an unresolved V gene accounts for under half, and the others remain unexplained. That table furnishes V, J and clone size, whereas the DNA furnished D and trimming. The sample contains approximately 200,000 clones, more than 75% of them found a single time. 15% to 20% of the sample is held by the ten biggest clonotypes.

The CDR1 and CDR2 encoded by the germline V gene are SGHTA and FQGNSA. Trimming takes 6 bases from V and 7 bases from J, and the germline ends sit 9 bases apart. Its CDR3 holds 12 amino acids, cysteine through phenylalanine. Here the CDR3 DNA is all that survives: 36 bases in frame from base 1. This sequence was found in a person aged 70 to 85 with COVID-19, enrolled during active disease. What was sequenced was peripheral blood. The chain links TRBV7-2 with TRBJ2-2, with the D gene not confidently named. The CDR3 protein is CASRPYYGELFF. The sequenced DNA: TGTGCCAGCAGACCCTATTACGGGGAGCTGTTTTTT.